This TCR beta chain stems from a study of memory CD4+ T cells and cytomegalovirus serostatus. This clone was detected only once. The sort gate was single viable CD3+CD4+CD8-CD45RO+ cells for memory CD4+ T cells. TCRdb's copy holds only in-frame clones and misses some; the assay was immunoSEQ multiplex PCR. The sample contains fewer than 75,000 clones, roughly four fifths of which appear only once. CDR1 is LNHDA, CDR2 SQIVND, per germline (reference sequence). Deletions cut 2 bases from V and 3 bases from J, with 12 bases between. CDR3 length: 15 amino acids. The source of this sequence is an adult in good health and CMV-seronegative. The chain is built from TRBV19 and TRBJ2-3, with D possibly TRBD1 on 6 matching bases. Sequenced input: memory CD4+ T cells from blood. The CDR3 loop is CASSIQLGATDTQYF. The DNA for the CDR3 is TGTGCCAGTAGTATACAGCTGGGGGCGACAGATACGCAGTATTTT.